This entry lists 31 T cell receptor beta chains sequenced from one sample in a study of blood T cell repertoires in COVID-19 (dated by TCRdb to 2020 to 2022). Receptors were amplified or captured by the immunoSEQ multiplex PCR assay. TCRdb provides this immuneACCESS table in a form limited to in-frame rearrangements. Some clones are lacking; in checked studies, under half of them reflect an unresolved V gene, and why the rest are absent is not known. The sample table shows about 250,000 clones, and around 90% are seen once. About 6.3% of the sample goes to the ten largest clones. The sample taken for sequencing was PBMCs or T cells enriched from blood (not recorded which). Every receptor here comes from a woman in her 30s with acute COVID-19.

This clone is a singleton in its sample. CDR3 sequence: CASSARWWGDRGEDEQFF. Here the CDR3 DNA reads TGTGCCAGCAGTGCCCGATGGTGGGGAGACAGGGGGGAGGATGAGCAGTTCTTC. The V call is TRBV6-1, the J call TRBJ2-1; 9 nucleotides match TRBD1. The J segment lost 8 bases and the V segment lost 4 bases, leaving 18 bases of the junction unmatched. This CDR3 contains 18 residues. The germline V gene has CDR1 MNHNS and CDR2 SASEGT.

The J gene is TRBJ2-7, the V gene TRBV11-1; 9 nucleotides agree with TRBD1. After removal of 5 bases from V and 4 bases from J, the junction contained 6 bases not matched to a gene. Germline loops: CDR1 SGHAT, CDR2 FQDESV (reference sequence). This CDR3 comprises 14 residues. CDR3 sequence: CASSQTGGAYEQYF. The CDR3, as DNA: TGTGCCAGCAGCCAAACAGGGGGCGCTTACGAGCAGTACTTC.

The CDR3 DNA reads TGTGCCAGCAGTCGACAGGGTGCCGAGCAGTACTTC. As protein: CASSRQGAEQYF. The chain has TRBV28 and TRBJ2-7, with 7 bases aligning to TRBD1. The length of the CDR3 is 12 residues. Germline V gives CDR1 MDHEN, CDR2 SYDVKM. With V trimmed by 5 bases and J by 6 bases, 4 bases remained unmatched.

This clone was seen a handful of times. The chain employs TRBV7-9 and TRBJ1-2; 7 positions match TRBD1. Trimming cost V 5 bases and J 4 bases; bases outside gene matches: 7. The CDR3 covers 14 residues. The germline V gene encodes CDR1 SEHNR and CDR2 FQNEAQ (reference sequence). This CDR3 reads CASSKGQESYGYTF. The CDR3 DNA sequence: TGTGCCAGCAGCAAAGGACAGGAATCCTATGGCTACACCTTC.

The V gene is TRBV28, the J gene TRBJ2-1; D is possibly TRBD1 (5 bases). The length of the CDR3 is 13 residues. V lost 6 bases and J lost 4, with 10 bases in between. Germline loops: CDR1 MDHEN, CDR2 SYDVKM. CDR3 loop: CASRQTVYNEQFF. CDR3 nucleotide sequence: TGTGCCAGCAGACAGACAGTATACAATGAGCAGTTCTTC.

J is TRBJ1-1 and V is TRBV18, with 7 bases lining up with TRBD1. The CDR3 is 17 amino acids. CDR1 is KGHSH and CDR2 is LQKENI in the germline V gene. With V trimmed by 2 bases and J by 7 bases, 16 bases remained unmatched. Here the CDR3 reads CASSPRQGSMSTGEAFF. CDR3 bases: TGTGCCAGCTCACCAAGACAGGGATCAATGTCAACAGGTGAAGCTTTCTTT.

This chain uses TRBV7-9 with TRBJ2-1, with TRBD2 matching 15 bases. CDR1 is SEHNR, CDR2 FQNEAQ, per germline (reference sequence). V shed 5 bases and J 10 bases; nucleotides not matched to a gene: 6. This CDR3 region has 15 residues. This chain's CDR3 is CASSTGTSGRLEQFF. The CDR3 DNA reads TGTGCCAGCAGCACCGGGACTAGCGGGAGGCTCGAGCAGTTCTTC.

The genes are TRBV5-4 and TRBJ2-2, with D unclear. The CDR3 sequence is 13 residues long. The V and J ends lost 4 bases and 0 bases respectively, with 4 bases between them. In germline, CDR1 is SGHNT, CDR2 YYREEE (reference sequence). Here the CDR3 reads CASSRPNTGELFF. The CDR3 DNA is TGTGCCAGCAGCCGTCCGAACACCGGGGAGCTGTTTTTT.

CDR3 sequence reads: CASSLNGRGYEQYF. The DNA for the CDR3 is TGTGCCAGCAGCTTGAACGGCAGGGGATACGAGCAGTACTTC. The chain links TRBV5-6 to TRBJ2-7, with D tentatively TRBD1 (6 bases). Germline V gene sequence: CDR1 SGHDT, CDR2 YYEEEE. Trimming cost V 1 base and J 4 bases, with 12 bases left between them. CDR3 length: 14 amino acids.

The chain is built from TRBV19 and TRBJ2-1, with no clear D. Germline CDR1 reads LNHDA; CDR2 reads SQIVND (reference sequence). Deletions cut 1 base from V and 5 bases from J, with 12 bases between. The CDR3 extends over 15 amino acids. DNA of the CDR3: TGTGCCAGTAGTATAGTCGCCAGCGTTAACAATGAGCAGTTCTTC. Translated: CASSIVASVNNEQFF.

This rearrangement joins TRBV24-1 to TRBJ1-2; possibly TRBD1 for D (6 bases). In germline, CDR1 is KGHDR, CDR2 SFDVKD. Trimming shortened V by 0 bases and J by 14 bases, and 15 bases separated the two germline ends. The CDR3 extends over 13 amino acids. As DNA, the CDR3 is TGTGCCACCAGTGATTTGATGGGGGCCGGCTTTACCTTC. It codes for CATSDLMGAGFTF.

The rearrangement uses TRBV28 and TRBJ2-1; 8 bases map to TRBD1. Germline CDR1 MDHEN, CDR2 SYDVKM. The CDR3 has 12 amino acids. V was pared by 6 bases and J by 14 bases, with 9 bases of the junction left unmatched. CDR3 protein: CASRLPGGREFF. The CDR3 nucleotides read TGTGCCAGCAGGCTCCCAGGGGGCAGGGAGTTCTTC.

This chain joins TRBV18 and TRBJ1-1; D unclear. V lost 6 bases and J lost 6, with 14 bases in between. The length of the CDR3 is 13 residues. The germline V gene has CDR1 KGHSH and CDR2 LQKENI. CDR3 sequence: CASSPADIAEAFF. The CDR3 region has the DNA TGTGCCAGCTCCCCCGCAGACATCGCTGAAGCTTTCTTT. Using reference TRBV18 and TRBJ1-1 for the parts outside the CDR3, the full variable domain is NAGVMQNPRHLVRRRGQEARLRCSPMKGHSHVYWYRQLPEEGLKFMVYLQKENIIDESGMPKERFSAEFPKEGPSILRIQQVVRGDSAAYFCASSPADIAEAFFGQGTRLTVV.

The V gene is TRBV2, the J gene TRBJ2-3; D not resolved. The length of the CDR3 is 11 residues. Between the trimmed V and J ends, which lost 2 bases and 6 bases, there was a span of 3 bases. Looked up from germline, CDR1 is SNHLY and CDR2 is FYNNEI. CDR3 DNA: TGTGCCAGCAGTGAACCGGATACGCAGTATTTT. It codes for CASSEPDTQYF.

The chain links TRBV27 to TRBJ1-1, with D maybe TRBD1 (5 bases). V was shortened by 1 base and J by 5 bases, with 20 bases between the two germline ends. In germline, CDR1 is MNHEY, CDR2 SMNVEV (reference sequence). The CDR3 is 17 amino acids. The CDR3 loop reads CASSLLGEGISGTEAFF. CDR3 nucleotides: TGTGCCAGCAGTTTATTAGGGGAGGGGATTAGTGGGACTGAAGCTTTCTTT.

The V and J genes are TRBV2 and TRBJ2-3, with a weak D call TRBD2 (5 bases). This CDR3 is 15 amino acids long. Germline V gene lookup returns CDR1 SNHLY and CDR2 FYNNEI. V was clipped by 3 bases and J by 1 base, with 11 bases between them. Here the CDR3 DNA reads TGTGCCAGCAGTGAGGGGAGTGGGGGCACAGATACGCAGTATTTT. This translates into CASSEGSGGTDTQYF.

V gene TRBV7-9 combines with J gene TRBJ1-2; no reliable D call. The CDR3 is 13 amino acids. V shed 0 bases and J shed 4 bases, with 6 bases lying between them. Germline lookup yields CDR1 SEHNR and CDR2 FQNEAQ (reference sequence). CDR3 sequence: CASSLASVYGYTF. CDR3 DNA sequence: TGTGCCAGCAGCTTAGCGTCAGTCTATGGCTACACCTTC. Together with reference TRBV7-9 and TRBJ1-2, the CDR3 gives the full variable domain: DTGVSQNPRHKITKRGQNVTFRCDPISEHNRLYWYRQTLGQGPEFLTYFQNEAQLEKSRLLSDRFSAERPKGSFSTLEIQRTEQGDSAMYLCASSLASVYGYTFGSGTRLTVV.

This chain joins TRBV7-3 and TRBJ2-1; weak D call: TRBD2 (5 bases). Trimming pared 4 bases from V and 6 bases from J, leaving 10 bases between. Per germline, CDR1 SGHTA and CDR2 FQGTGA. This CDR3 has 13 residues. CDR3: CASSSSRGNEQFF. The CDR3, as DNA: TGTGCCAGCAGCTCGTCTCGGGGCAATGAGCAGTTCTTC. The whole variable domain, remainder taken from reference TRBV7-3 and TRBJ2-1, is GAGVSQTPSNKVTEKGKYVELRCDPISGHTALYWYRQSLGQGPEFLIYFQGTGAADDSGLPNDRFFAVRPEGSVSTLKIQRTERGDSAVYLCASSSSRGNEQFFGPGTRLTVL.

The V call is TRBV24-1, the J call TRBJ2-1, with 9 bases matching TRBD2. With V trimmed by 6 bases and J by 0 bases, 5 bases remained unmatched. The CDR3 contains 16 residues. Germline V lookup: CDR1 KGHDR, CDR2 SFDVKD. CDR3 amino acids: CATSPSGTNSYNEQFF. CDR3 in DNA: TGTGCCACCAGTCCTAGCGGGACCAACTCCTACAATGAGCAGTTCTTC.

The chain is built from TRBV4-1 and TRBJ2-2; 11 nucleotides line up with TRBD2. Per germline, CDR1 MGHRA and CDR2 YSYEKL. This CDR3 comprises 20 residues. V gave up 2 bases and J gave up 0 bases; unmatched junction bases: 11. CDR3 loop: CASSQRGVTSGGSNTGELFF. The DNA of the CDR3 is TGCGCCAGCAGCCAAAGGGGCGTCACTAGCGGGGGTTCGAACACCGGGGAGCTGTTTTTT.

This rearrangement joins TRBV9 to TRBJ2-1; 9 bases map to TRBD2. With V trimmed by 0 bases and J by 4 bases, 5 bases remained unmatched. Germline lookup yields CDR1 SGDLS and CDR2 YYNGEE. The length of the CDR3 is 16 residues. The CDR3 DNA reads as TGTGCCAGCAGCGTAGTAGGTAGCGGGAGTTACAATGAGCAGTTCTTC. It codes for CASSVVGSGSYNEQFF.

The chain uses TRBV9 and TRBJ2-1; 7 nucleotides agree with TRBD2. J gave up 4 bases and V 2 bases, and 3 bases lay outside the gene matches. The CDR3 spans 14 residues. Germline V lookup: CDR1 SGDLS, CDR2 YYNGEE. The CDR3 reads CASSVLAVYNEQFF. CDR3 DNA: TGTGCCAGCAGCGTCCTAGCGGTTTACAATGAGCAGTTCTTC.

The CDR3 nucleotides are TGTGCCTGGAGTGTAGGGACAGGAGGAAACACCATATATTTT. This codes for CAWSVGTGGNTIYF. J is TRBJ1-3 and V is TRBV30, with 8 bases that match TRBD1. V shed 0 bases, J shed 4 bases, and the junction held 2 bases outside the gene matches. Germline CDR1 is GTSNPN and CDR2 is SVGIG (reference sequence). This CDR3 spans 14 amino acids.

This chain connects TRBV4-3 to TRBJ1-2; 8 bases align to TRBD1. V was pared by 0 bases and J by 4 bases, with 7 bases of the junction left unmatched. The CDR3 covers 16 residues. CDR1 is LGHNA and CDR2 is YSLEER in the germline V gene. CDR3 amino acids: CASSQDRTGSPYGYTF. CDR3 nucleotides: TGCGCCAGCAGCCAAGATCGGACAGGGAGCCCCTATGGCTACACCTTC.

The rearrangement links TRBV5-6 to TRBJ2-3; the D gene is possibly TRBD1 (6 bases). The CDR3 has 15 amino acids. Germline values: CDR1 SGHDT, CDR2 YYEEEE. The germline V and J ends were trimmed by 0 bases and 1 base, with 9 bases remaining between them. The CDR3 DNA is TGTGCCAGCAGCTTGGTGGCAGGGGGCACAGATACGCAGTATTTT. Protein: CASSLVAGGTDTQYF. Using reference TRBV5-6 and TRBJ2-3 for the parts outside the CDR3, the full variable domain is DAGVTQSPTHLIKTRGQQVTLRCSPKSGHDTVSWYQQALGQGPQFIFQYYEEEERQRGNFPDRFSGHQFPNYSSELNVNALLLGDSALYLCASSLVAGGTDTQYFGPGTRLTVL.

J is TRBJ2-1 and V is TRBV9, with TRBD2 matching 10 bases. The germline CDR1 and CDR2 sequences are SGDLS and YYNGEE. The CDR3 is 16 amino acids. Germline trimming cut 4 bases from V and 6 bases from J; bases unmatched to any gene: 10. CDR3: CASSPTSGRLGNEQFF. The CDR3 coding sequence is TGTGCCAGCAGCCCGACTAGCGGGCGACTTGGCAATGAGCAGTTCTTC.

V and J are TRBV15 and TRBJ1-1; maybe TRBD1 (6 bases). The CDR3 is made up of 14 amino acids. Trimming cost V 0 bases and J 6 bases, with 11 bases left between them. CDR1 is LNHNV and CDR2 is YYDKDF in the germline V gene (reference sequence). CDR3 DNA sequence: TGTGCCACCAGCAGAGATCGACAGGCCCCTGAAGCTTTCTTT. As protein: CATSRDRQAPEAFF.

This rearrangement joins TRBV9 to TRBJ2-2; 7 nucleotides agree with TRBD2. V was clipped by 3 bases and J by 7 bases; unmatched bases: 3. CDR1 is SGDLS and CDR2 is YYNGEE in the germline V gene. This CDR3 is built from 13 residues. CDR3: CASSAPSGGELFF. The CDR3 DNA reads as TGTGCCAGCAGCGCCCCTAGCGGCGGGGAGCTGTTTTTT.

The chain has TRBV5-1 and TRBJ1-1, with D maybe TRBD1 (5 bases). Germline V lookup: CDR1 SGHRS, CDR2 YFSETQ. The ends were cut back, 2 bases at V and 3 bases at J, with 11 bases in the middle. The CDR3 has 14 residues. The CDR3 spells CASSLGGADTEAFF. The CDR3 coding sequence is TGCGCCAGCAGCTTAGGCGGGGCAGACACTGAAGCTTTCTTT.

This chain joins TRBV30 and TRBJ1-2, with TRBD1 identical over 9 bases. The CDR3 runs 15 residues. J gave up 6 bases and V 1 base, and 9 bases lay outside the gene matches. The germline gives CDR1 GTSNPN, CDR2 SVGIG (reference sequence). This CDR3 is CAWSDWTGDWDGYTF. CDR3 DNA sequence: TGTGCCTGGAGTGACTGGACAGGGGATTGGGATGGCTACACCTTC. Full variable domain (missing parts from reference TRBV30 and TRBJ1-2): SQTIHQWPATLVQPVGSPLSLECTVEGTSNPNLYWYRQAAGRGLQLLFYSVGIGQISSEVPQNLSASRPQDRQFILSSKKLLLSDSGFYLCAWSDWTGDWDGYTFGSGTRLTVV.

This clone was found many times. The gene calls are TRBV25-1 and TRBJ2-2, with D tentatively TRBD1 (5 bases). This CDR3 contains 14 residues. The germline CDR1 and CDR2 sequences are MGHDK and SYGVNS. V lost 6 bases and J 3 bases, leaving 11 bases between the germline ends. The CDR3 sequence: CASRGPTHTGELFF. The CDR3 DNA reads TGTGCCAGCAGGGGGCCCACTCACACCGGGGAGCTGTTTTTT.